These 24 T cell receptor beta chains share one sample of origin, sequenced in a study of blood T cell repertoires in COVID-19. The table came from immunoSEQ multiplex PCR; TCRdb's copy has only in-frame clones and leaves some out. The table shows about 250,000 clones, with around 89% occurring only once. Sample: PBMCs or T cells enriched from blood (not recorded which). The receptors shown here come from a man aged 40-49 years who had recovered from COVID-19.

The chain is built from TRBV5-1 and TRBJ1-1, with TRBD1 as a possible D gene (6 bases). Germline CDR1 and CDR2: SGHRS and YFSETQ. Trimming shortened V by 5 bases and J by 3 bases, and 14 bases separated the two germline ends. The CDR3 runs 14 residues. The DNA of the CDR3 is TGCGCCAGCAGTGAGGTCGGGGGGCACACTGAAGCTTTCTTT. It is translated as CASSEVGGHTEAFF.

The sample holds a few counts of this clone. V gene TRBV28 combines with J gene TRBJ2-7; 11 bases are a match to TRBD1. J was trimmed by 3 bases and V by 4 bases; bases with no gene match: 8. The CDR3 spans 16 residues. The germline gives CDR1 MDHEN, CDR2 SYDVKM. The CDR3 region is CASSSWGDRGDYEQYF. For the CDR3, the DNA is TGTGCCAGCAGTTCCTGGGGGGACAGGGGGGACTACGAGCAGTACTTC.

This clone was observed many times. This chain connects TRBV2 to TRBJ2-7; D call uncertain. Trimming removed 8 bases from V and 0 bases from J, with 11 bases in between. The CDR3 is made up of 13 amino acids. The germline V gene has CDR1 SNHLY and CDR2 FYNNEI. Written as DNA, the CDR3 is TGTGCCAGCGGAGAATCATTCTCCTACGAGCAGTACTTC. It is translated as CASGESFSYEQYF.

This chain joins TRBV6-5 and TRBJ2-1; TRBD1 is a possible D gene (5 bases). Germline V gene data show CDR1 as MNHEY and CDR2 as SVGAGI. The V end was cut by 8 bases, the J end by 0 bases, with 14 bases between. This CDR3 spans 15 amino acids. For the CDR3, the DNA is TGTGCCAGCCAGTCCAGGGCTAGCTCCTACAATGAGCAGTTCTTC. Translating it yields CASQSRASSYNEQFF.

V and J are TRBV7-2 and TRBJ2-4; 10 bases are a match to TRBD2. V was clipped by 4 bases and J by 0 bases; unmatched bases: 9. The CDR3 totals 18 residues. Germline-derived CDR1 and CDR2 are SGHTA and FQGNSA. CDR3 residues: CASSSSGTSVLAKNIQYF. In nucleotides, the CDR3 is TGTGCCAGCAGCTCCTCGGGGACTAGCGTATTAGCCAAAAACATTCAGTACTTC.

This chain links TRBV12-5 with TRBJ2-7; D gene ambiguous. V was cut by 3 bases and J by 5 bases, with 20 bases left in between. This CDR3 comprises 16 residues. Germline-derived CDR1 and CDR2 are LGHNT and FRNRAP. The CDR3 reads CASGFNPGRLADEQYF. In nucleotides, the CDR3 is TGTGCTAGTGGTTTCAATCCGGGTCGATTGGCCGACGAGCAGTACTTC.

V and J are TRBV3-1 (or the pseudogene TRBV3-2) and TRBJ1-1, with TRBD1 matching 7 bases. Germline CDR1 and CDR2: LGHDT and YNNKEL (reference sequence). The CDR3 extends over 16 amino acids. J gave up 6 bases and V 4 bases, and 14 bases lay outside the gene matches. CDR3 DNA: TGTGCCAGCAGCCCCCGGACAGGACGAACCTTCGCTGAAGCTTTCTTT. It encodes CASSPRTGRTFAEAFF.

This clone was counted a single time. CDR3 coding DNA: TGTGCCAGCAGTTACGCGGATTCGAACACCGGGGAGCTGTTTTTT. Translating gives CASSYADSNTGELFF. The chain recombines TRBV6-5 with TRBJ2-2; unclear D gene. The V gene's germline CDR1 is MNHEY and CDR2 SVGAGI. Between the trimmed V and J ends, which lost 2 bases and 0 bases, there was a span of 7 bases. The CDR3 sequence is 15 residues long.

In DNA, the CDR3 is TGTGCCAGCAGTGAAGAGACAGGCGGTGGCCGGGGCTACACCTTC. Translating it yields CASSEETGGGRGYTF. This chain uses TRBV2 with TRBJ1-2, with D perhaps TRBD1 (6 bases). CDR1 and CDR2 from the germline V gene are SNHLY and FYNNEI. This CDR3 has 15 amino acids. The ends were cut back, 1 base at V and 8 bases at J, with 17 bases in the middle.

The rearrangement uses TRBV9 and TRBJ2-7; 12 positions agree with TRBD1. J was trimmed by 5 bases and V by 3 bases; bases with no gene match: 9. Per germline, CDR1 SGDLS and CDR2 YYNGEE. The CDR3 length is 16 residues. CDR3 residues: CASSARGGQGAHEQYF. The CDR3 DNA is TGTGCCAGCAGCGCAAGGGGGGGACAGGGGGCCCACGAGCAGTACTTC.

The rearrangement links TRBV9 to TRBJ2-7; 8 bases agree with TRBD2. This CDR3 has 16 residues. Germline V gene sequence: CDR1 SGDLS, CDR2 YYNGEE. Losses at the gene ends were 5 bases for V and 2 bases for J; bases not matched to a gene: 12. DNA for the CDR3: TGTGCCAGCAGTGCTCGGGGGCGGGAGGTGGCCTACGAGCAGTACTTC. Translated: CASSARGREVAYEQYF.

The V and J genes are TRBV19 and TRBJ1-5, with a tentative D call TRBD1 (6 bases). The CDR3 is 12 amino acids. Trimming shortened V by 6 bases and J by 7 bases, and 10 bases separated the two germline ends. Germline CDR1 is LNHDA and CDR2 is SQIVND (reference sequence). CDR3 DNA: TGTGCCAGTAGAGGACAGAACCAGCCCCAGCATTTT. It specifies CASRGQNQPQHF. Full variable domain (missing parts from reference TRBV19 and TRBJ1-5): DGGITQSPKYLFRKEGQNVTLSCEQNLNHDAMYWYRQDPGQGLRLIYYSQIVNDFQKGDIAEGYSVSREKKESFPLTVTSAQKNPTAFYLCASRGQNQPQHFGDGTRLSIL.

CDR3 nucleotides: TGTGCCAGCAGTTTGTCAGGGGGAGGAAACTTCTATAATTCACCCCTCCACTTT. This translates into CASSLSGGGNFYNSPLHF. The chain carries TRBV28 and TRBJ1-6, with TRBD1 matching over 7 bases. Germline V gene sequence: CDR1 MDHEN, CDR2 SYDVKM. The CDR3 loop spans 18 amino acids. The V and J ends lost 3 bases and 3 bases, in that order; junction bases with no gene match: 11.

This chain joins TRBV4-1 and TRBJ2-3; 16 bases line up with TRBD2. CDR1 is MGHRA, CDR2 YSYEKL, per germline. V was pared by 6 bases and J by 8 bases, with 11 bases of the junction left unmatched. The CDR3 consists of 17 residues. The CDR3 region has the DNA TGCGCCAGCAGAAGGGGGACTAGCGGGAGGGCCTGGGGTACGCAGTATTTT. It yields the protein CASRRGTSGRAWGTQYF.

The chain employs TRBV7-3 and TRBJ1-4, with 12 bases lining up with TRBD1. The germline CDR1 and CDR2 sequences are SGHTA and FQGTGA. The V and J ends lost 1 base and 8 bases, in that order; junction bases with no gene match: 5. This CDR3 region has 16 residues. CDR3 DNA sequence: TGTGCCAGCAGCTTAAGACAGGGGACAGGGGGCGAAAAACTGTTTTTT. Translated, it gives CASSLRQGTGGEKLFF.

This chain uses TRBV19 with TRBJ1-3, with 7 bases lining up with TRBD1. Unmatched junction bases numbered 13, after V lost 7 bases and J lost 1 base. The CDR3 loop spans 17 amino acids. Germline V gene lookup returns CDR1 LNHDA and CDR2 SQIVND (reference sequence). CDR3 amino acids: CASTTMDRLRSGNTIYF. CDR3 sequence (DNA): TGTGCCAGTACCACCATGGACAGGCTACGATCTGGAAACACCATATATTTT. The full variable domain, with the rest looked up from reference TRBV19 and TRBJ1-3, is DGGITQSPKYLFRKEGQNVTLSCEQNLNHDAMYWYRQDPGQGLRLIYYSQIVNDFQKGDIAEGYSVSREKKESFPLTVTSAQKNPTAFYLCASTTMDRLRSGNTIYFGEGSWLTVV.

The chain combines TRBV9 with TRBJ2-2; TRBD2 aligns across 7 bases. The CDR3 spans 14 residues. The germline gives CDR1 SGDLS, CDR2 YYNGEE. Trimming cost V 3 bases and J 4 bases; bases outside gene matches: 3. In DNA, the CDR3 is TGTGCCAGCAGCGCAGGGACTACCACCGGGGAGCTGTTTTTT. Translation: CASSAGTTTGELFF.

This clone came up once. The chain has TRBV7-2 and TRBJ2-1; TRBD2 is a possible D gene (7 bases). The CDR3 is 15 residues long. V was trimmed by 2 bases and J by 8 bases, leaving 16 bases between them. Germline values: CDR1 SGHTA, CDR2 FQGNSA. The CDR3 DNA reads TGTGCCAGCAGCTTATGGTGGGGGGGCATGGATGAGCAGTTCTTC. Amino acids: CASSLWWGGMDEQFF.

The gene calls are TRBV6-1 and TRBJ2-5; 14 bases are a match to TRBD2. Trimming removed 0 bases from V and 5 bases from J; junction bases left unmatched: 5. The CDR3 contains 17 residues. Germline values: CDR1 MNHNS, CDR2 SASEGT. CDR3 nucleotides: TGTGCCAGCAGTGAAGCGGAGGGACTAGCGGGGGTGGAGACCCAGTACTTC. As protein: CASSEAEGLAGVETQYF.

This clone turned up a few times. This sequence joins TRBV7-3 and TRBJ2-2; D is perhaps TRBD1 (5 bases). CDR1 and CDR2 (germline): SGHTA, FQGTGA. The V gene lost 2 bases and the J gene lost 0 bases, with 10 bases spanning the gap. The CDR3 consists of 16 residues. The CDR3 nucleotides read TGTGCCAGCAGCTTAGGGGCAAGGACGAACACCGGGGAGCTGTTTTTT. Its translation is CASSLGARTNTGELFF. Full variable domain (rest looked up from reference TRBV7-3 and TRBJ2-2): GAGVSQTPSNKVTEKGKYVELRCDPISGHTALYWYRQSLGQGPEFLIYFQGTGAADDSGLPNDRFFAVRPEGSVSTLKIQRTERGDSAVYLCASSLGARTNTGELFFGEGSRLTVL.

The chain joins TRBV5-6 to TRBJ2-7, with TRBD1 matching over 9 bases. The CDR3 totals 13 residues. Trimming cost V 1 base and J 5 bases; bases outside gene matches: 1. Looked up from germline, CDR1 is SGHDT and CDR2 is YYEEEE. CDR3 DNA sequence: TGTGCCAGCAGCTTGTGGGACAGGGACGAGCAGTACTTC. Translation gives CASSLWDRDEQYF. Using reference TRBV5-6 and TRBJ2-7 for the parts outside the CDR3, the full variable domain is DAGVTQSPTHLIKTRGQQVTLRCSPKSGHDTVSWYQQALGQGPQFIFQYYEEEERQRGNFPDRFSGHQFPNYSSELNVNALLLGDSALYLCASSLWDRDEQYFGPGTRLTVT.

This chain's CDR3 is CASSQGQEEAFF. In DNA form, the CDR3 reads TGTGCCAGCAGCCAAGGCCAGGAAGAAGCTTTCTTT. V usage is TRBV14 and J usage is TRBJ1-1; D uncertain. The CDR3 spans 12 residues. V lost 1 base to trimming and J lost 8 bases, with 8 bases between them. Germline CDR1 SGHDN, CDR2 FVKESK. The complete variable domain, with remaining parts taken from reference TRBV14 and TRBJ1-1, reads EAGVTQFPSHSVIEKGQTVTLRCDPISGHDNLYWYRRVMGKEIKFLLHFVKESKQDESGMPNNRFLAERTGGTYSTLKVQPAELEDSGVYFCASSQGQEEAFFGQGTRLTVV.

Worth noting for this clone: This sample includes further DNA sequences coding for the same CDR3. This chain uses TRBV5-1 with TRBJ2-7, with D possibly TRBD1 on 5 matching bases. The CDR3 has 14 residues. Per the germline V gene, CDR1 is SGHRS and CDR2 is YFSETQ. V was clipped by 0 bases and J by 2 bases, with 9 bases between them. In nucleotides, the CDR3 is TGCGCCAGCAGCTTGGTCTCAGGGACCTACGAGCAGTACTTC. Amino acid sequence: CASSLVSGTYEQYF.

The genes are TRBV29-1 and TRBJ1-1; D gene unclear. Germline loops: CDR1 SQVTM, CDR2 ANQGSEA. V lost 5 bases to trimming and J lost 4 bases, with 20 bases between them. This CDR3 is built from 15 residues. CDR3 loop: CSVNAPRESRTEAFF. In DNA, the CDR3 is TGCAGCGTTAACGCCCCCCGAGAGTCGCGCACTGAAGCTTTCTTT.